These T cell receptor beta chains were read from a single sample in a study of CD8+ T cells in alopecia areata. Sequencing used immunoSEQ multiplex PCR; TCRdb keeps in-frame clones, though not all of them. The table records hundreds of thousands of clones, under 40% of them present only once. The sample consisted of CD4+ T cells sorted from blood, taken at approximately week 30, from a patient treated with tofacitinib. Receptors originate from a human donor with alopecia areata. Both conserved end residues are trimmed from each CDR3. D genes are given only for firm matches.

>TRBV20-1|TRBD1|TRBJ1-1
SALGQGWAF
>TRBV14|.|TRBJ2-7
ASSLSYEQY
>TRBV7-9|.|TRBJ2-7
ASSLKQRLSYEQY
>TRBV27|.|TRBJ1-6
ASSLPGNSPLH
>TRBV30|.|TRBJ2-1
AWSSRPGEQF
>TRBV10-2|TRBD1|TRBJ2-2
ATKGQGATGELF
>TRBV7-2|.|TRBJ1-1
ASTISRGTEAF
>TRBV14|.|TRBJ1-1
ASSQDWGRLNTEAF
>TRBV30|.|TRBJ1-1
AWSTGFNTEAF
>TRBV19|TRBD1|TRBJ2-3
ASSMIRGPRDTQY
>TRBV5-6|.|TRBJ2-4
ASSLMWDGPALAKNIQY
>TRBV30|.|TRBJ2-3
AWSRSTDTQY
>TRBV29-1|.|TRBJ2-2
SVSGSLVHHTGELF
>TRBV10-2|.|TRBJ1-1
ASSESNGNTEAF
>TRBV29-1|.|TRBJ1-1
SGSTNTEAF
>TRBV7-9|.|TRBJ1-1
ASSWELNTEAF
>TRBV5-1|.|TRBJ1-2
ASSLDPPGGYT
>TRBV30|TRBD1|TRBJ1-1
AWGIDRAYEAF
>TRBV5-1|.|TRBJ2-2
ASRAANTGELF
>TRBV7-2|TRBD2|TRBJ2-2
ASSLDRPSGNTGELF
>TRBV6-1|.|TRBJ2-2
ASSVEENTGELF
>TRBV15|.|TRBJ2-3
ATSRESLDTDTQY
>TRBV29-1|TRBD1|TRBJ1-1
SAGGYTEAF
>TRBV5-1|.|TRBJ2-7
ASSQEGATSRQY
>TRBV4-1|.|TRBJ1-6
ASTLDPRGSPLH
>TRBV2|TRBD1|TRBJ1-2
ASSDPGQGAPNYGYT
>TRBV30|TRBD1|TRBJ1-1
AWNRDRLNTEAF
>TRBV6-6|TRBD2|TRBJ2-7
ASSYQREFYEQY
>TRBV4-2|.|TRBJ1-2
ASSPNQDRTYGYT
>TRBV28|TRBD1|TRBJ1-2
ASGFWGDRGYT
>TRBV27|.|TRBJ1-5
ASSLVGNQPQH
>TRBV7-6|.|TRBJ1-1
ASTQGPNTEAF
>TRBV6-1|.|TRBJ2-3
ASLRGTGMDTQY
>TRBV30|.|TRBJ1-4
AWSVRSMRATNEKLF
>TRBV5-1|.|TRBJ1-1
ASSLAGGRNTEAF
>TRBV2|.|TRBJ2-7
ASSQGLTYEQY
>TRBV29-1|.|TRBJ1-2
SVESLFDRTNT
>TRBV5-1|.|TRBJ2-7
ASSQAAGNNEQY
>TRBV9|.|TRBJ2-6
ASSVVGENVLT
>TRBV7-7|.|TRBJ2-1
ASSLPNTRGEGYNEQF
>TRBV7-9|.|TRBJ2-2
ASSSGSWAGELF
>TRBV7-8|TRBD2|TRBJ2-1
ASSFRLAEDYNEQF
>TRBV2|.|TRBJ1-2
ATIDRRYGYT
>TRBV7-8|.|TRBJ2-6
ASSFESGANVLT
>TRBV6-5|TRBD2|TRBJ2-5
ASSRLAGVETQY
>TRBV18|.|TRBJ1-1
ASSPGQTTEAF
>TRBV11-2|.|TRBJ1-1
ASSFLWTEAF
>TRBV14|.|TRBJ2-2
ASSPLRTGELF
>TRBV27|TRBD2|TRBJ2-5
ASSLLAEGSGQY
>TRBV9|.|TRBJ2-5
ASSVGGLREETQY
>TRBV5-5|.|TRBJ2-7
ASTYGTGEQY
>TRBV9|.|TRBJ1-1
ASSVARQGITEAF
>TRBV6-1|.|TRBJ1-1
ASSEQGYTEAF